These 3 T cell receptor beta chains came from one sample sequenced in a study of cytomegalovirus exposure and HLA in healthy donors. The PCR used 60 Vbeta and 13 Jbeta primers. Assay: immunoSEQ multiplex PCR; the TCRdb copy retains only in-frame clones and omits some. This sample carries about 170,000 clones, around 78% of them seen once, and the ten largest clones take 2% to 2.5%. The sequenced sample consisted of PBMCs. These receptors were collected from a woman aged 25 to 39 in good health and CMV-seropositive.

The rearrangement joins TRBV25-1 to TRBJ2-7; no clear D. CDR1 is MGHDK, CDR2 SYGVNS, per germline. The V and J ends lost 5 bases and 2 bases respectively, with 10 bases between them. The CDR3 runs 13 residues. The DNA for the CDR3 is TGTGCCAGCAGTCGTCCACAGACCTACGAGCAGTACTTC. Translated, it gives CASSRPQTYEQYF.

The rearrangement links TRBV19 to TRBJ1-3; D possibly corresponds to TRBD1 (5 bases). The CDR3 is made up of 16 amino acids. The germline CDR1 and CDR2 sequences are LNHDA and SQIVND (reference sequence). The germline V and J ends were trimmed by 5 bases and 0 bases, with 14 bases remaining between them. DNA for the CDR3: TGTGCCAGTAGTTGGGGCAAGACAAACTCTGGAAACACCATATATTTT. Translated: CASSWGKTNSGNTIYF.

CDR3: CASSKLRTAGGSTDTQYF. The CDR3 DNA sequence: TGCGCCAGCAGCAAATTAAGGACAGCGGGGGGTAGCACAGATACGCAGTATTTT. The chain couples TRBV4-1 to TRBJ2-3, with 9 positions matching TRBD2. After removal of 5 bases from V and 0 bases from J, the junction contained 12 bases not matched to a gene. The germline V gene has CDR1 MGHRA and CDR2 YSYEKL. This CDR3 contains 18 residues.